This T cell receptor beta chain was recovered during a study of blood T cell repertoires in COVID-19. Study overall: Researchers got acute and convalescent COVID-19 samples from the United States, Italy and Spain. The analysed material was cDNA or gDNA that came from T cells, B-cell-depleted T cells, or PBMCs.

The CDR3 has 15 amino acids. V lost 7 bases, J lost 0 bases, and 15 bases lay in between. Looked up from germline, CDR1 is MDHEN and CDR2 is SYDVKM. Original processing notes: Using reference gene primer amplification, nucleated cell counts were estimated. Method: immunoSEQ multiplex PCR; TCRdb's copy keeps in-frame clones and lacks some. The V and J calls and clone size are taken from that table; D and trimming were inferred from the DNA. The table lists 30,000 to 40,000 clones, just under 75% of them singletons. Sequenced: peripheral blood. The rearrangement links TRBV28 to TRBJ1-2; D is uncertain. This TCR derives from a man in his 70s with COVID-19, enrolled during active disease. CDR3 in amino acids: CASNDPAGSNYGYTF. CDR3 bases: TGTGCCAGCAACGACCCGGCGGGATCTAACTATGGCTACACCTTC.